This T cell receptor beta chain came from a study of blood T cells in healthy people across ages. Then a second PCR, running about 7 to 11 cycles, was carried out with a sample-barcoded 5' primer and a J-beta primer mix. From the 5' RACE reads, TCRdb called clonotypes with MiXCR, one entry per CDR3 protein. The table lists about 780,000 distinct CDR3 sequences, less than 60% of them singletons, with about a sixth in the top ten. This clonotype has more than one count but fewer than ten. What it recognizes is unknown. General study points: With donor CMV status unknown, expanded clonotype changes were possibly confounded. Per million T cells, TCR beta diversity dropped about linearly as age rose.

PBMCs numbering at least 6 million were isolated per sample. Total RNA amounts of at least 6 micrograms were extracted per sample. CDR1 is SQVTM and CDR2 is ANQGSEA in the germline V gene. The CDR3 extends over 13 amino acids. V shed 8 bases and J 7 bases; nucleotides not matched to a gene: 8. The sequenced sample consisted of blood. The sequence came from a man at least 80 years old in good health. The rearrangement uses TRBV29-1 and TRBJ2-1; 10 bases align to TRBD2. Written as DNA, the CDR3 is TGCAGCTCTAGCGGGAGAGGTGGGAATGAGCAGTTCTTC. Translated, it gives CSSSGRGGNEQFF.